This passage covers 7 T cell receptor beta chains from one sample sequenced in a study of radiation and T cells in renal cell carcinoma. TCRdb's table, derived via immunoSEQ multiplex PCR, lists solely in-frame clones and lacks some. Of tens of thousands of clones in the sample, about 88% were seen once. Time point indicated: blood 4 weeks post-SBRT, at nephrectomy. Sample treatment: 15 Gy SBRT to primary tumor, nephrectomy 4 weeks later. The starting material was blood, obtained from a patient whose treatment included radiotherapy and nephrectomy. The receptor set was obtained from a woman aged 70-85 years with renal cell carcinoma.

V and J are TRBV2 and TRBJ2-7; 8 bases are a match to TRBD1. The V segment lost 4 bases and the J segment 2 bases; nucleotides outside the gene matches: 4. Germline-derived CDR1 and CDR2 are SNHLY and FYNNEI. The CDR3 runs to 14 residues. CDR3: CASSGDRYAYEQYF. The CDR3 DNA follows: TGTGCCAGCAGTGGGGACAGGTACGCCTACGAGCAGTACTTC.

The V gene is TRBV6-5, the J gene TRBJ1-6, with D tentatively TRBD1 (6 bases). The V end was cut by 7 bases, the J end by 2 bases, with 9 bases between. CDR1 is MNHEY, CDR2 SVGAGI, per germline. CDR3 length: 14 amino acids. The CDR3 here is CASNPGAYNSPLHF. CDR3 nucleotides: TGTGCCAGCAATCCAGGGGCCTATAATTCACCCCTCCACTTT.

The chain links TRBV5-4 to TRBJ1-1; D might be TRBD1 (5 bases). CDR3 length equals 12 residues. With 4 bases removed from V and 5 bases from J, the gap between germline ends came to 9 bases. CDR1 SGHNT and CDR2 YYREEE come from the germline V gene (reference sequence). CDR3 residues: CASSNDRTEAFF. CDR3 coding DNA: TGTGCCAGCAGCAATGACAGAACTGAAGCTTTCTTT. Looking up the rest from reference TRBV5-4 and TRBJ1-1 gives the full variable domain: ETGVTQSPTHLIKTRGQQVTLRCSSQSGHNTVSWYQQALGQGPQFIFQYYREEENGRGNFPPRFSGLQFPNYSSELNVNALELDDSALYLCASSNDRTEAFFGQGTRLTVV.

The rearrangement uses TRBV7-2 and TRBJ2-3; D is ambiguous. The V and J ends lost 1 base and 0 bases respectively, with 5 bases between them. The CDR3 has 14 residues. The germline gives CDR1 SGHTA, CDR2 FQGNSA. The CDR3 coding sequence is TGTGCCAGCAGCTTAGACCCGAGCACAGATACGCAGTATTTT. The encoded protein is CASSLDPSTDTQYF.

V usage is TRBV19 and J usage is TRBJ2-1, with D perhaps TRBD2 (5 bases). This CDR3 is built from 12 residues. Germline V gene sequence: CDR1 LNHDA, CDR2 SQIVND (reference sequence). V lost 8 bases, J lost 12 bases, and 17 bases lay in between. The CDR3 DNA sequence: TGTGCCAGTTCTAACCCAGCGGCCGGGCAGTTCTTC. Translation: CASSNPAAGQFF.

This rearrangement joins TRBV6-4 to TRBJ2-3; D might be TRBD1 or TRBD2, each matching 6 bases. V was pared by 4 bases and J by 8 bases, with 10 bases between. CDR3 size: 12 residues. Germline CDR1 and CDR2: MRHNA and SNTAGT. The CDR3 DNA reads TGTGCCAGCAGTGTAAAGGGGGGTACGCAGTATTTT. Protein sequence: CASSVKGGTQYF.

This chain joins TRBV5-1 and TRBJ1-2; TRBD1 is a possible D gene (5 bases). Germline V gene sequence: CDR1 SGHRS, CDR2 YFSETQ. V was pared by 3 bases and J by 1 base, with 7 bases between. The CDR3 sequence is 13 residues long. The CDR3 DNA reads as TGCGCCAGCAGCTCAGACAGTAACTATGGCTACACCTTC. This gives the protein CASSSDSNYGYTF.